This T cell receptor (beta chain) was obtained from a study of control samples from healthy donors and cancer patients (dated by TCRdb to the early 2020s). Libraries came from the immunoSEQ multiplex PCR assay. TCRdb took over this immuneACCESS table, retaining in-frame rearrangements with V and J assigned. Such tables are incomplete; in checked studies, under half of the missing clones stem from an unresolved V gene, and the remainder is unexplained. The table for this sample lists roughly 40,000 clones; roughly nine tenths of them were counted only once. The top ten clonotypes cover 3.6% of the sample. Concerning this clone itself: Its antigen is currently not known. No base-level quality is on record; no much larger clone is a single base apart.

Spanning cysteine to phenylalanine, the CDR3 consists of 11 amino acids. Here the CDR3 DNA is all that survives: 33 bases in frame from base 1. The germline V gene provides CDR1 SGHTA and CDR2 FQGTGA. V is pared back by 6 bases and J by 5 bases, with 6 bases lying between the germline termini. Rearrangement joined TRBV7-3 to TRBJ2-3, with an unclear D gene assignment. The sequenced sample consisted of blood. The TCR sequence derives from a woman aged 45 to 65 in good health. The sequenced DNA: TGTGCCAGCAGGATCGGAGATACGCAGTATTTT. This sequence encodes CASRIGDTQYF. Extended through the reference TRBV7-3 and TRBJ2-3 proteins, this CDR3 yields the full variable domain: GAGVSQTPSNKVTEKGKYVELRCDPISGHTALYWYRQSLGQGPEFLIYFQGTGAADDSGLPNDRFFAVRPEGSVSTLKIQRTERGDSAVYLCASRIGDTQYFGPGTRLTVL.